This T cell receptor (beta chain) was profiled in a study of blood T cell repertoires in COVID-19. The protocol was immunoSEQ multiplex PCR, while the TCRdb copy is restricted to in-frame clones and leaves out a portion. This table holds around 140,000 clones, 80% to 90% found once. The specimen was PBMCs or T cells enriched from blood (not recorded which). The sequence was collected from a man aged 55 to 70 who had recovered from COVID-19.

CDR3 nucleotides: TGTGCCAGCAGTTTGGTCCGGGAAAGGGACGAGCAGTACTTC. Translating gives CASSLVRERDEQYF. This chain joins TRBV6-5 and TRBJ2-7, with D maybe TRBD2 (5 bases). The germline V and J ends were trimmed by 4 bases and 5 bases, with 15 bases remaining between them. The CDR3 runs 14 residues. In germline, CDR1 is MNHEY, CDR2 SVGAGI.